These 19 T cell receptor beta chains originate from one sample sequenced in a study of T-cell reconstitution after alpha-beta-depleted transplantation in children. Using unique molecular identifiers, the investigators prepared the TCRbeta library. Using its own MiXCR run on the PCR reads, TCRdb lists one record per CDR3 protein. The repertoire includes about 580,000 distinct CDR3 sequences, under 30% of them detected once, and roughly 14% sits in the top ten. Sequenced material: PBMCs, mostly from graft donor cells, taken 360 days after TCRalphabeta/CD19-depleted stem cell transplant. The receptors come from a boy younger than two who had a stem cell transplant for acute myeloid leukemia, so the T cells may come from the graft donor.

V and J are TRBV18 and TRBJ2-5; D unclear. The CDR3 loop spans 16 amino acids. V lost 6 bases and J lost 1, with 18 bases in between. CDR1 and CDR2 (germline): KGHSH, LQKENI. The DNA of the CDR3 is TGTGCCAGCTCTCCATCCCTGGCGGCAGGCCAAGAGACCCAGTACTTC. Translated, it gives CASSPSLAAGQETQYF.

This chain uses TRBV7-2 with TRBJ2-3, with D possibly TRBD1 on 5 matching bases. This CDR3 is built from 16 residues. Trimming stripped 2 bases from V and 3 bases from J, with 15 bases between. Germline CDR1 reads SGHTA; CDR2 reads FQGNSA. This CDR3 is CASSLHQGLMTDTQYF. The CDR3 DNA is TGTGCCAGCAGCTTACACCAGGGCCTAATGACAGATACGCAGTATTTT.

V usage is TRBV5-1 and J usage is TRBJ1-2; 8 bases are shared with TRBD1. Trimming at V came to 6 bases and at J to 2 bases, leaving 3 bases not matched to a gene. The CDR3 is made up of 13 amino acids. The V gene's germline CDR1 is SGHRS and CDR2 YFSETQ. CDR3 loop: CASKPGGNYGYTF. DNA of the CDR3: TGCGCCAGCAAGCCAGGGGGCAACTATGGCTACACCTTC.

The table lists this clonotype with many counts. CDR3 sequence: CASSSYLPRQLQETQYF. CDR3 DNA sequence: TGTGCCAGCAGCTCGTACCTTCCCAGACAGCTACAAGAGACCCAGTACTTC. The J gene is TRBJ2-5, the V gene TRBV28, with a tentative D call TRBD1 (5 bases). V dropped 6 bases and J dropped 2 bases, with 22 bases sitting between them. The CDR3 contains 17 residues. The germline gives CDR1 MDHEN, CDR2 SYDVKM.

The chain employs TRBV7-9 and TRBJ2-1; D is possibly TRBD2 (7 bases). This CDR3 region has 15 residues. V was pared by 7 bases and J by 9 bases, with 22 bases between. The germline V gene has CDR1 SEHNR and CDR2 FQNEAQ (reference sequence). In DNA, the CDR3 is TGTGCCAGCAACGCCCCAAGGGGGGGGGCAAGTGAGCAGTTCTTC. It yields the protein CASNAPRGGASEQFF.

This chain links TRBV20-1 with TRBJ1-1, with D perhaps matching TRBD1 (5 bases). V was clipped by 5 bases and J by 0 bases, with 16 bases between them. CDR1 DFQATT and CDR2 SNEGSKA come from the germline V gene (reference sequence). CDR3 length: 15 residues. The CDR3 loop is CSALEDGTVNTEAFF. CDR3 in DNA: TGCAGTGCTCTAGAGGACGGGACCGTGAACACTGAAGCTTTCTTT.

The gene calls are TRBV7-6 and TRBJ2-7; no firm D call. Per germline, CDR1 SGHVS and CDR2 FNYEAQ. Trimming took 0 bases from V and 5 from J, leaving 5 bases between them. This CDR3 has 12 residues. CDR3 residues: CASSLAEDEQYF. DNA for the CDR3: TGTGCCAGCAGCTTAGCGGAAGACGAGCAGTACTTC.

The chain uses TRBV6-2 or TRBV6-3 and TRBJ2-2; TRBD1 might be the D (6 bases). Germline loops: CDR1 MNHEY, CDR2 SVGEGT. V was shortened by 2 bases and J by 7 bases, with 20 bases between the two germline ends. The CDR3 runs to 17 residues. CDR3 sequence: CASSYTLMDRDGGELFF. The CDR3 DNA reads TGTGCCAGCAGTTACACACTGATGGACAGAGACGGCGGGGAGCTGTTTTTT.

This clonotype was counted at least ten times. The V call is TRBV24-1, the J call TRBJ2-1; 7 bases are a match to TRBD1. This CDR3 spans 15 amino acids. Germline-derived CDR1 and CDR2 are KGHDR and SFDVKD. Unmatched junction bases numbered 9, after V lost 4 bases and J lost 7 bases. CDR3 in DNA: TGTGCCACCAGTGACCCGGACAGGAATGGGAATGAGCAGTTCTTC. Translating gives CATSDPDRNGNEQFF.

This sequence joins TRBV6-6 and TRBJ2-7; 8 bases are shared with TRBD1. Germline V gene sequence: CDR1 MNHNY, CDR2 SVGAGI (reference sequence). This CDR3 comprises 13 residues. V trimming: 10 bases; J trimming: 3 bases; junction bases outside the gene matches: 8. The CDR3 nucleotides read TGTGCCATCTCCCTGGGACAGGTCTACGAGCAGTACTTC. Translating it yields CAISLGQVYEQYF.

This clonotype has at least ten counts. The chain joins TRBV5-1 to TRBJ2-1; D possibly corresponds to TRBD2 (5 bases). The CDR3 contains 13 residues. Per germline, CDR1 SGHRS and CDR2 YFSETQ. The V end lost 5 bases, the J end lost 5 bases, and 11 bases lay between the germline ends. The CDR3 protein is CASRMDGNNEQFF. CDR3 nucleotide sequence: TGCGCCAGCAGGATGGACGGGAACAATGAGCAGTTCTTC.

This clonotype was seen at least ten times. The rearrangement joins TRBV6-1 to TRBJ2-7; 11 bases align to TRBD1. The CDR3 has 14 residues. Germline values: CDR1 MNHNS, CDR2 SASEGT. The J segment lost 5 bases and the V segment lost 5 bases, leaving 5 bases of the junction unmatched. The DNA for the CDR3 is TGTGCCAGCAGTCCACGGACAGGGGGCGACGAGCAGTACTTC. Its protein is CASSPRTGGDEQYF.

This clonotype has a handful of counts. The V and J genes are TRBV20-1 and TRBJ2-3; D gene ambiguous. Germline-derived CDR1 and CDR2 are DFQATT and SNEGSKA (reference sequence). This CDR3 region has 12 residues. Between the trimmed V and J ends, which lost 3 bases and 2 bases, there was a span of 6 bases. The CDR3 region is CSASPATDTQYF. CDR3 nucleotide sequence: TGCAGTGCTAGCCCAGCCACAGATACGCAGTATTTT.

This clonotype was seen many times. This chain connects TRBV12-3 or TRBV12-4 to TRBJ1-5, with 7 bases aligning to TRBD1. The CDR3 is 13 residues long. V was pared by 5 bases and J by 5 bases, with 3 bases of the junction left unmatched. CDR3 in DNA: TGTGCCAGCAGTGGACAGGATTATCAGCCCCAGCATTTT. It translates to CASSGQDYQPQHF.

This clonotype was counted at least ten times. V is TRBV12-3 or TRBV12-4 and J is TRBJ2-1; 8 bases match TRBD1. This CDR3 spans 13 amino acids. With V trimmed by 4 bases and J by 11 bases, 7 bases remained unmatched. The CDR3 nucleotides are TGTGCCAGCAGTTCAGGGGGCCCGCGTCAGCAGTTCTTC. This encodes CASSSGGPRQQFF.

This chain uses TRBV28 with TRBJ1-5; maybe TRBD1 (6 bases). The CDR3 spans 15 residues. Trimming stripped 4 bases from V and 5 bases from J, with 15 bases between. CDR1 is MDHEN and CDR2 is SYDVKM in the germline V gene. DNA of the CDR3: TGTGCCAGCAGTTCCCACGACGGGGGGCATCAGCCCCAGCATTTT. Its protein product is CASSSHDGGHQPQHF.

Many counts were recorded for this clonotype. The V gene is TRBV6-5, the J gene TRBJ2-1; D is ambiguous. The germline V gene has CDR1 MNHEY and CDR2 SVGAGI. V lost 1 base, J lost 4 bases, and 14 bases lay in between. This CDR3 spans 16 amino acids. CDR3: CASSYLSDVPYNEQFF. CDR3 sequence (DNA): TGTGCCAGCAGTTACTTGTCGGACGTCCCTTACAATGAGCAGTTCTTC.

This clonotype has at least ten counts. The chain joins TRBV12-3 or TRBV12-4 to TRBJ2-7; a weak D match, TRBD2 (5 bases). Trimming stripped 4 bases from V and 1 base from J, with 11 bases between. This CDR3 spans 14 amino acids. The CDR3: CASSSLGMSYEQYF. CDR3 DNA sequence: TGTGCCAGCAGTTCCCTCGGGATGTCCTACGAGCAGTACTTC.

This clonotype came up many times. The rearrangement links TRBV12-3 or TRBV12-4 to TRBJ2-3; no definite D call. Trimming removed 3 bases at V and 4 bases at J, with 11 bases between. The CDR3 has 14 residues. The CDR3 region is CASSLVVASDTQYF. CDR3 coding DNA: TGTGCCAGCAGTTTGGTAGTAGCCTCAGATACGCAGTATTTT.